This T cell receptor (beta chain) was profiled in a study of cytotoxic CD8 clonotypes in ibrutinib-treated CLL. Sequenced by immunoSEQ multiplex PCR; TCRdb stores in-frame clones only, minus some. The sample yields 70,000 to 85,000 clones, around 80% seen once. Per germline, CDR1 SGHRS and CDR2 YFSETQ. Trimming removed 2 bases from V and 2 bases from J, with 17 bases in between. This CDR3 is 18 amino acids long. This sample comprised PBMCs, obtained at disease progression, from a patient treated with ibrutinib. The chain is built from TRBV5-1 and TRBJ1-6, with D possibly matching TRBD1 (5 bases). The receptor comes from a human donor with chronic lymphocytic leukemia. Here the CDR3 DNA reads TGCGCCAGCAGCTTATCAATCTTTGGGGCCGCCTATAATTCACCCCTCCACTTT. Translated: CASSLSIFGAAYNSPLHF.